The 9 T cell receptor beta chains below come from one sample, sequenced in a study of shared clonotypes between healthy human individuals. TCRdb keeps only in-frame clones here, not all; method: immunoSEQ multiplex PCR. The top ten hold more than 30% of the sample, which has some 690,000 clones, roughly 87% seen once. Sequencing was carried out using memory CD8+ T cells from PBMCs. Subset reported: CD45RO+ cells pooled with CCR7-negative TemRA cells. These receptors all stem from a man aged 18 to 35 in good health. Some clones in this sample may be carry-over from other donors' samples.

This clone occurred once. The chain links TRBV28 to TRBJ2-7, with TRBD2 as a possible D gene (6 bases). The V gene lost 3 bases and the J gene lost 1 base, with 16 bases spanning the gap. CDR3 length: 16 residues. Germline CDR1 is MDHEN and CDR2 is SYDVKM. The CDR3: CASSFPTRDSSYEQYF. CDR3 nucleotide sequence: TGTGCCAGCAGTTTCCCGACTAGGGATTCTTCCTACGAGCAGTACTTC.

V usage is TRBV18 and J usage is TRBJ2-3; the match to TRBD2 covers 9 bases. The ends lost 6 bases at V and 4 bases at J; junction bases unmatched: 8. Germline lookup yields CDR1 KGHSH and CDR2 LQKENI. This CDR3 contains 15 residues. In nucleotides, the CDR3 is TGTGCCAGCTCCCCTTTAGCGGGAGTGCCAGATACGCAGTATTTT. This gives the protein CASSPLAGVPDTQYF.

This clone appeared a few times. The chain employs TRBV29-1 and TRBJ1-3; D not certain. The CDR3 has 14 residues. Germline loops: CDR1 SQVTM, CDR2 ANQGSEA. V dropped 0 bases and J dropped 0 bases, with 6 bases sitting between them. For the CDR3, the DNA is TGCAGCGTTGAAGACTGGGCCTCTGGAAACACCATATATTTT. Its translation: CSVEDWASGNTIYF. Looking up the rest from reference TRBV29-1 and TRBJ1-3 gives the full variable domain: SAVISQKPSRDICQRGTSLTIQCQVDSQVTMMFWYRQQPGQSLTLIATANQGSEATYESGFVIDKFPISRPNLTFSTLTVSNMSPEDSSIYLCSVEDWASGNTIYFGEGSWLTVV.

The chain combines TRBV9 with TRBJ2-5, with D perhaps matching TRBD2 (6 bases). CDR1 is SGDLS and CDR2 is YYNGEE in the germline V gene. The V end was cut by 3 bases, the J end by 5 bases, with 14 bases between. The CDR3 runs 14 residues. This CDR3 is CASSEGLARETQYF. DNA for the CDR3: TGTGCCAGCAGCGAAGGCCTAGCGAGGGAGACCCAGTACTTC.

The CDR3 region has the DNA TGTGCCAGCCGGGACCTAGCCAAAAACATTCAGTACTTC. It translates to CASRDLAKNIQYF. The chain joins TRBV27 to TRBJ2-4, with D tentatively TRBD1 or TRBD2 (5 bases each). V was trimmed by 8 bases and J by 0 bases, leaving 8 bases between them. The germline V gene encodes CDR1 MNHEY and CDR2 SMNVEV (reference sequence). The CDR3 runs to 13 residues.

This chain uses TRBV20-1 with TRBJ1-3; unclear D gene. V dropped 2 bases and J dropped 6 bases, with 5 bases sitting between them. This CDR3 has 11 amino acids. CDR1 DFQATT and CDR2 SNEGSKA come from the germline V gene (reference sequence). CDR3 DNA: TGCAGTGCTAGATTGCAAAACACCATATATTTT. Translated, it gives CSARLQNTIYF.

The chain is built from TRBV2 and TRBJ2-7; possibly TRBD1 for D (6 bases). Germline CDR1 and CDR2: SNHLY and FYNNEI. This CDR3 region has 14 residues. V was cut by 2 bases and J by 5 bases, with 13 bases left in between. The CDR3 loop is CASSEYGTRDEQYF. The CDR3 nucleotides read TGTGCCAGCAGTGAATACGGGACAAGAGACGAGCAGTACTTC.

The CDR3 DNA follows: TGCAGCGTTGAAACTAGCGGGAGGTCCTACGAGCAGTACTTC. This sequence encodes CSVETSGRSYEQYF. The chain employs TRBV29-1 and TRBJ2-7, with TRBD2 matching over 12 bases. CDR1 and CDR2 from the germline V gene are SQVTM and ANQGSEA. This CDR3 is 14 amino acids long. The V gene end was trimmed by 2 bases and the J gene end by 1 base; junction bases not matched to a gene: 0.

The rearrangement uses TRBV7-9 and TRBJ2-3; weak D call: TRBD1 (6 bases). The germline V gene has CDR1 SEHNR and CDR2 FQNEAQ (reference sequence). CDR3 length equals 16 residues. V lost 4 bases and J 2 bases, leaving 16 bases between the germline ends. As DNA, the CDR3 is TGTGCCAGCAGCTCCGGACCGGACAGTAACACAGATACGCAGTATTTT. Translation gives CASSSGPDSNTDTQYF.